The subject of this entry is one T cell receptor (beta chain). It has no known antigen specificity. Nothing much larger sits one base from this clone, and base qualities are not available. TCRbeta CDR3 regions were amplified from genomic DNA by means of the immunoSEQ Assay, a bias-controlled multiplex PCR. Concerning the study's data processing: Within the assay, amplification of reference gene primers was used to estimate how many nucleated cells each sample contained. Sequence reads were collapsed and filtered to measure the absolute abundance of every unique TCRbeta CDR3 rearrangement. For each sample, productive Simpson clonality was calculated by taking the square root of Simpson's diversity index across productive rearrangements. TCRdb provides this immuneACCESS table in a form limited to in-frame rearrangements. Some clones are lacking; in checked studies, under half of them reflect an unresolved V gene, and why the rest are absent is not known. The V and J calls and the clone size are those of that table, but D and trimming were determined from the DNA. In this sample the table shows roughly 150,000 clones, roughly 90% of which occur a single time. 2.5% to 3% of the sample is held by the ten biggest clonotypes.

Based on the germline V gene, the CDR1 and CDR2 sequences are SGHTA and FQGNSA. The CDR3 spans 15 residues, from the cysteine through the phenylalanine. The entry retains the CDR3 DNA only, 45 bases that are in frame from base 1. Compared with germline, V lacks 5 bases and J lacks 2 bases; bases without a gene match: 7. These data are taken from a study of blood T cell repertoires in COVID-19 (dated by TCRdb to 2018 to 2021). Regarding the study in general: The collaborator samples originated in the United States, Italy and Spain and spanned the acute and convalescent phases of COVID-19. The repertoires were released in a freely available public database intended as a resource for research on the immune response to SARS-CoV-2. Subjects who had been exposed to COVID-19, were actively infected with it, or had recovered from it provided the deeply sampled blood TCRbeta repertoires that made up the dataset. The material from the prospective study consisted of cDNA or gDNA derived from T cells, B-cell-depleted T cells, or PBMCs. Nearly every sample came with metadata listing a de-identified subject ID, COVID-19 status, age in years and sex. The samples were drawn from two sources: the first 160 participants of the ongoing ImmuneRACE study, and over 950 subjects contributed by 6 global collaborators. Where available, HLA class I and class II types were taken from metadata supplied by the sample provider and were not determined by assay-based typing. Points the paper makes about the study in general: Clinical and demographic metadata were provided uncurated, with the amount varying by source and participant.

Whole blood was collected in K2EDTA tubes by collaborating institutions according to the institutions' own protocols. For TCRbeta analysis, collaborators shipped samples in one of three forms: frozen whole blood, isolated PBMCs, or DNA extracted from either of those sample types. Input material: peripheral blood. Recombination linked TRBV7-2 to TRBJ2-5, with TRBD2 identical over 8 junction bases. The sequence was collected from a man aged 55 to 70 with acute or convalescent COVID-19. The DNA sequence is TGTGCCAGCAGCCCGCGCCCTAGCGGGCAAGAGACCCAGTACTTC. The resulting protein is CASSPRPSGQETQYF.